The T cell receptor (beta chain) described here comes from a study of T-cell memory formation after mild COVID-19. This clonotype came up a few times. The germline gives CDR1 LGHNA, CDR2 YSLEER. There are 16 residues in the CDR3. Trimming stripped 0 bases from V and 4 bases from J, with 13 bases between. Via MiXCR, TCRdb re-called the 5' RACE reads, giving one row per CDR3 protein. The data hold over 350,000 distinct CDR3 sequences, with 16% observed a single time. The source of this sequence is a man between 18 and 29 years old who had mild COVID-19 (a few samples of this study predate the infection). Cell type and time point are not known. Sequenced input: PBMCs or a T cell subset sorted from them (not recorded which). The chain links TRBV4-3 to TRBJ2-1; D may be TRBD1 (5 bases). The CDR3 nucleotides read TGCGCCAGCAGCCAAGAGCCAGGGAATATGTACAATGAGCAGTTCTTC. The encoded protein is CASSQEPGNMYNEQFF.